This T cell receptor (beta chain) was captured by sequencing in a study of cytomegalovirus exposure and HLA in healthy donors. V lost 2 bases and J lost 5, with 9 bases in between. The CDR3 length is 13 residues. Per the germline V gene, CDR1 is SGHAT and CDR2 is FQNNGV. The PCR had 60 Vbeta and 13 Jbeta primers. TCRdb keeps only in-frame clones here, not all; method: immunoSEQ multiplex PCR. The sample holds about 65,000 clones, approximately 60% seen once. The chain uses TRBV11-2 and TRBJ1-2, with no clear D. Material for sequencing was PBMCs. The clonotype comes from a man younger than 40 in good health and CMV-seronegative. The CDR3 is CASSLYQVYGYTF. Here the CDR3 DNA reads TGTGCCAGCAGCTTATACCAGGTTTATGGCTACACCTTC.